Listed below are T cell receptor beta chains from one sample, sequenced in a study of shared clonotypes between healthy human individuals. Produced via immunoSEQ multiplex PCR; TCRdb's table is partial and in-frame only. This table has approximately 1,000,000 clones, 75% to 80% appearing once. Sample: memory CD4+ T cells from PBMCs. The receptors were gathered from a man aged 18 to 30 in good health. Some clones in this sample may be carry-over from other donors' samples. The CDR3 runs from the conserved cysteine through the conserved F or W. A D gene is named only where the DNA matches it firmly. Clone size appears in some rows only: once, few, many, or a class for an expanded clone.

v_gene: TRBV28
abundance: NA
d_gene: TRBD1
j_gene: TRBJ1-1
CDR3aa: CASSSFQGARREAFF
CDR3nt: TGTGCCAGCAGTTCGTTCCAGGGGGCGCGGAGAGAAGCTTTCTTT

v_gene: TRBV9
abundance: NA
d_gene: NA
j_gene: TRBJ2-3
CDR3aa: CASSSSSTDTQYF
CDR3nt: TGTGCCAGCAGCTCCTCTAGCACAGATACGCAGTATTTT

v_gene: TRBV29-1
abundance: NA
d_gene: NA
j_gene: TRBJ2-3
CDR3aa: CSVGASTDTQYF
CDR3nt: TGCAGCGTTGGGGCCAGCACAGATACGCAGTATTTT

v_gene: TRBV6-5
abundance: once
d_gene: NA
j_gene: TRBJ1-5
CDR3aa: CASRRGNQPQHF
CDR3nt: TGTGCCAGCAGGCGGGGCAATCAGCCCCAGCATTTT

v_gene: TRBV7-9
abundance: few
d_gene: TRBD2
j_gene: TRBJ2-3
CDR3aa: CASSRVSGGTDTQYF
CDR3nt: TGTGCCAGCAGCCGTGTTAGCGGGGGCACAGATACGCAGTATTTT

v_gene: TRBV28
abundance: once
d_gene: NA
j_gene: TRBJ1-2
CDR3aa: CASSFGRVYGYTF
CDR3nt: TGTGCCAGCAGTTTCGGAAGGGTATATGGCTACACCTTC

v_gene: TRBV5-1
abundance: NA
d_gene: TRBD1
j_gene: TRBJ1-5
CDR3aa: CASSSTGGLDQPQHF
CDR3nt: TGCGCCAGCAGCTCCACAGGGGGCTTAGATCAGCCCCAGCATTTT

v_gene: TRBV18
abundance: NA
d_gene: TRBD2
j_gene: TRBJ2-7
CDR3aa: CASSPGLDYEQYF
CDR3nt: TGTGCCAGCTCACCGGGACTAGACTACGAGCAGTACTTC

v_gene: TRBV2
abundance: few
d_gene: NA
j_gene: TRBJ1-1
CDR3aa: CASKGEGVGTEAFF
CDR3nt: TGTGCCAGCAAGGGGGAGGGCGTGGGCACTGAAGCTTTCTTT

v_gene: TRBV28
abundance: NA
d_gene: NA
j_gene: TRBJ1-2
CDR3aa: CASSFLGYGYTF
CDR3nt: TGTGCCAGCAGTTTTTTGGGTTATGGCTACACCTTC

v_gene: TRBV5-6
abundance: NA
d_gene: TRBD1
j_gene: TRBJ2-7
CDR3aa: CASSWDRGQDPHF
CDR3nt: TGTGCCAGCAGCTGGGACAGGGGCCAAGATCCACACTTC

v_gene: TRBV4-3
abundance: NA
d_gene: NA
j_gene: TRBJ1-3
CDR3aa: CASSQDKPGLGDTIYF
CDR3nt: TGCGCCAGCAGCCAAGATAAACCCGGCCTGGGGGACACCATATATTTT

v_gene: TRBV7-2
abundance: many
d_gene: NA
j_gene: TRBJ2-3
CDR3aa: CASSLAWTDTQYF
CDR3nt: TGTGCCAGCAGCTTAGCGTGGACAGATACGCAGTATTTT

v_gene: TRBV5-1
abundance: NA
d_gene: NA
j_gene: TRBJ2-2
CDR3aa: CASSLFAEPPGELFF
CDR3nt: TGCGCCAGCAGCTTGTTCGCTGAACCCCCCGGGGAGCTGTTTTTT

v_gene: TRBV5-1
abundance: NA
d_gene: TRBD1
j_gene: TRBJ2-5
CDR3aa: CASSYRGTQETQYF
CDR3nt: TGCGCCAGCAGCTACAGGGGTACCCAAGAGACCCAGTACTTC

v_gene: TRBV7-8
abundance: NA
d_gene: TRBD1
j_gene: TRBJ1-5
CDR3aa: CASSPTGGSQPQHF
CDR3nt: TGTGCCAGCAGCCCGACAGGGGGTAGTCAGCCCCAGCATTTT